This T cell receptor beta chain derives from a study of cytomegalovirus exposure and HLA in healthy donors. Findings of the study overall: Most observed TCR sequences were rare, whereas some public TCRs were detected in many donors. Associated with cytomegalovirus, according to the listing, were 150 to 200 TCR beta chains. Common viral pathogens were later found to be apparently linked to several of the most significant clusters. Presence/absence comparisons presumed near-even sequencing depth among donors.

Vbeta (60) and Jbeta (13) primers were used in the PCR. Clones were sequenced by immunoSEQ multiplex PCR, and TCRdb holds only the in-frame ones, with some missing. The data show fewer than 200,000 clones, 65% to 80% seen once. In regard to this clone: What it recognizes is unknown.

Trimming removed 11 bases from V and 2 bases from J; junction bases left unmatched: 10. Per the germline V gene, CDR1 is SNHLY and CDR2 is FYNNEI. The CDR3 spans 14 residues. The chain recombines TRBV2 with TRBJ2-5; 8 bases fit TRBD1. The clonotype comes from a woman aged 45 to 65 in good health and CMV-seropositive. The specimen sequenced was PBMCs. CDR3 sequence reads: CAGKRTGPQETQYF. CDR3 nucleotides: TGTGCCGGCAAGAGGACAGGGCCTCAAGAGACCCAGTACTTC.